Below, one T cell receptor beta chain is given with its context. Its target is not known. Vbeta (60) and Jbeta (13) primers were used in the PCR. Profiling relied on immunoSEQ multiplex PCR, and the TCRdb table lists in-frame clones only, not all of them. The sample includes 150,000 to 250,000 clones, 70% to 80% of them seen just once. The data derive from a study of cytomegalovirus exposure and HLA in healthy donors. Notes on the study in general: In vitro, a few CMV-associated chains proved specific for CMV antigens.

The length of the CDR3 is 15 residues. CDR1 and CDR2 (germline): MRHNA, SNTAGT. Trimming cost V 5 bases and J 0 bases; bases outside gene matches: 2. Material for sequencing was PBMCs. This chain connects TRBV6-4 to TRBJ2-2; 8 bases are shared with TRBD2. This clonotype was obtained from a girl aged 5-17 years in good health and CMV-seropositive. The CDR3 here is CASSMGLANTGELFF. DNA of the CDR3: TGTGCCAGCAGTATGGGACTAGCGAACACCGGGGAGCTGTTTTTT.